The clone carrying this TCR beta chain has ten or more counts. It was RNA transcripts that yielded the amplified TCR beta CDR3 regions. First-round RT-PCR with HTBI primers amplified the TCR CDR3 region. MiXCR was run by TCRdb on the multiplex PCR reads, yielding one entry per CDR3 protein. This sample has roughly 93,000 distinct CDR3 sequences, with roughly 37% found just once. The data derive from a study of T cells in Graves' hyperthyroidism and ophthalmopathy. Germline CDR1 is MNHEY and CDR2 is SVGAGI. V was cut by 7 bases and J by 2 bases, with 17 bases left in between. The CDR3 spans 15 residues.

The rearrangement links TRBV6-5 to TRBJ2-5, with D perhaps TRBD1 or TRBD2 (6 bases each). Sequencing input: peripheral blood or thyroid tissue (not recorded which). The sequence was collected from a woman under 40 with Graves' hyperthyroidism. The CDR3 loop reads CASNRRGEGQETQYF. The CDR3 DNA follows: TGTGCCAGCAACAGGAGGGGGGAAGGGCAAGAGACCCAGTACTTC.